This T cell receptor (beta chain) was sequenced in a study of shared clonotypes between healthy human individuals. Whole-study results and caveats: Expectations were that clonotype sharing among donors would be affected by sequencing depth. Non-shared clonotypes had lower generation probabilities than clonotypes shared by all four sorted-subset donors.

Several immunoSEQ 96-well plates shared each subset's DNA, each plate a replicate. Sequenced by immunoSEQ multiplex PCR; TCRdb stores in-frame clones only, minus some. Of roughly 590,000 clones detected, nearly 97% appear once; the ten largest clones hold 0.11%. The CDR3 has 17 amino acids. Trimming removed 7 bases from V and 9 bases from J; junction bases left unmatched: 15. Per germline, CDR1 MNHEY and CDR2 SMNVEV (reference sequence). Naive CD8 cells were CD45RO-negative, positively selected for CCR7, excluding terminally differentiated effector memory CD45RA+ cells. This clone was counted only a few times. The antigen remains undetermined.

The receptor's source is a woman aged 25 to 39 in good health. The genes are TRBV27 and TRBJ2-1, with 13 nucleotides matching TRBD2. The source material was naive CD8+ T cells sorted from blood. Here the CDR3 DNA reads TGTGCCAGCACCCCGGGACAACCGGGACTAGCGGGACGTGAGCAGTTCTTC. It codes for CASTPGQPGLAGREQFF.